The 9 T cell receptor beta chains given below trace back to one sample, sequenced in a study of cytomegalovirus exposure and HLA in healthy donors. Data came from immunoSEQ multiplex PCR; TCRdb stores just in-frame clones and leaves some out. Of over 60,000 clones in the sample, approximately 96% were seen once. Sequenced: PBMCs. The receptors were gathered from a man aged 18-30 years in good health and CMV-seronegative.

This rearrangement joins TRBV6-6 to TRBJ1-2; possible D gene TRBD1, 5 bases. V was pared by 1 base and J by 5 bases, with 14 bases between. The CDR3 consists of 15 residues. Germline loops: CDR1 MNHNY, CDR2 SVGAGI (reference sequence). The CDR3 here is CASSYWVGQEYGYTF. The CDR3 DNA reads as TGTGCCAGCAGTTACTGGGTGGGGCAGGAGTATGGCTACACCTTC.

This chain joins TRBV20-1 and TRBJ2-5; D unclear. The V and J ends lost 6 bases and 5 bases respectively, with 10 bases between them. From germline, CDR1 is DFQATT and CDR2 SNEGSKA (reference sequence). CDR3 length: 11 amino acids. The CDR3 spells CSARAEETQYF. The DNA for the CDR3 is TGCAGTGCCCGTGCCGAGGAGACCCAGTACTTC.

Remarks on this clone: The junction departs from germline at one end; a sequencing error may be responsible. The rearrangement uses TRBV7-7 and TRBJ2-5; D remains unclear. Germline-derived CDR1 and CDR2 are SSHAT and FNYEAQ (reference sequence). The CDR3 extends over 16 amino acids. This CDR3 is CASSLHQASVQETQYF. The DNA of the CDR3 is TGTGCTAGCAGCCTACACCAAGCGAGCGTACAAGAGACCCAGTACTTC.

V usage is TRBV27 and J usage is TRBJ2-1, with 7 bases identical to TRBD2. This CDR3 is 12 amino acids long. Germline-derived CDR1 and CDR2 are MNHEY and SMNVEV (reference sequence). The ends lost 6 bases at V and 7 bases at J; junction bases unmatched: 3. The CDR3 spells CASRHGGNEQFF. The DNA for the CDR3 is TGTGCCAGCAGGCACGGGGGGAATGAGCAGTTCTTC.

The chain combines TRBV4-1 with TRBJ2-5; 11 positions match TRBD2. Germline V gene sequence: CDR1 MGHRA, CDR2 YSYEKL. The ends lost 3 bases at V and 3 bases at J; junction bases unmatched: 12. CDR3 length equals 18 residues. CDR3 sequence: CASSHSLGLAGPKETQYF. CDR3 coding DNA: TGCGCCAGCAGCCACTCCCTAGGACTAGCGGGTCCGAAAGAGACCCAGTACTTC.

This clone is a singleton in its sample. CDR3 coding DNA: TGTGCCAGCGCCACCGGGACTAGCCCCCAAGAGACCCAGTACTTC. Translation gives CASATGTSPQETQYF. The chain combines TRBV19 with TRBJ2-5, with 9 bases that match TRBD2. The CDR3 loop spans 15 amino acids. Trimming at V came to 9 bases and at J to 1 base, leaving 9 bases not matched to a gene. Germline V lookup: CDR1 LNHDA, CDR2 SQIVND (reference sequence).

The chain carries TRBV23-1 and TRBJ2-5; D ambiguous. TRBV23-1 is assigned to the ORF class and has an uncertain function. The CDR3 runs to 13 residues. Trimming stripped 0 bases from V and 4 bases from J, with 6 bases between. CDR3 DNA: TGCGCCAGCAGTCAATCTTCCGGAGAGACCCAGTACTTC. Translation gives CASSQSSGETQYF.

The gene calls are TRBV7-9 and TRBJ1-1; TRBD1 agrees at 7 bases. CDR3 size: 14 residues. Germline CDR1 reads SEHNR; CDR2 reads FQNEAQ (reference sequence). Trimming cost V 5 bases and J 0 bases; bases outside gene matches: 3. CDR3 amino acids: CASSPDRMNTEAFF. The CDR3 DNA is TGTGCCAGCAGCCCGGACAGGATGAACACTGAAGCTTTCTTT. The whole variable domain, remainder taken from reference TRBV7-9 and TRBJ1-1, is DTGVSQNPRHKITKRGQNVTFRCDPISEHNRLYWYRQTLGQGPEFLTYFQNEAQLEKSRLLSDRFSAERPKGSFSTLEIQRTEQGDSAMYLCASSPDRMNTEAFFGQGTRLTVV.

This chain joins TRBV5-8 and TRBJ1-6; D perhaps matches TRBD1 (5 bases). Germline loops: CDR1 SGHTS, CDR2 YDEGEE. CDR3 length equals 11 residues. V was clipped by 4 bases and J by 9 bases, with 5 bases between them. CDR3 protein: CASSGASPLHF. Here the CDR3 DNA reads TGTGCCAGCAGCGGGGCTTCACCCCTCCACTTT.